This entry features one TCR beta chain sequence. Its antigen is not identified. Germline V lookup: CDR1 MGHDK, CDR2 SYGVNS. The V end was cut by 1 base, the J end by 3 bases, with 13 bases between. The CDR3 sequence is 15 residues long. Prepared libraries of TCR beta cDNA carried unique molecular identifiers. Out of about 0.95 to 10 million T cells, about 460,000 cDNA molecules were generated. From the PCR reads, TCRdb called clonotypes with MiXCR, one entry per CDR3 protein. In the table there are hundreds of thousands of distinct CDR3 sequences, roughly 50% of which are singletons. The sample belongs to a study of post-analysis software for immune sequencing data. Study-level background: Clinical courses comprised relapsing-remitting, secondary progressive and progressive-relapsing multiple sclerosis. Broader study findings: By F measure, strong co-clustering occurred among samples prepared in the same batch. Controls showed lower frequencies than patients for five TRBV segments, and TRBV5-6, TRBV5-1 and TRBV20-1 were among these. Among multiple sclerosis patients, normalized Chao1 diversity was significantly below that of controls.

V usage is TRBV25-1 and J usage is TRBJ2-7, with D tentatively TRBD1 (6 bases). The sample taken for sequencing was blood. The sequence was obtained from a girl aged 5 to 17 with multiple sclerosis. The CDR3 DNA sequence: TGTGCCAGCAGTGAATGGGGGCAGGCCCTCTACGAGCAGTACTTC. It translates to CASSEWGQALYEQYF.